This TCR beta chain was retrieved from a study of shared clonotypes between healthy human individuals. General observations from the study: Investigators collected only blood, and repertoires in tissues likely differ. When naive CD4 clonotypes were compared across several donors, around 5% were shared.

This CDR3 is 15 amino acids long. The V gene's germline CDR1 is MNHEY and CDR2 SVGAGI. V lost 6 bases, J lost 2 bases, and 6 bases stayed unmatched. As concerns this clone: What it recognizes is unknown.

The data were produced by immunoSEQ multiplex PCR, yet TCRdb's version contains in-frame clones alone and is incomplete. The sample shows just over 2,000,000 clones, 85% to 95% of them seen only once. Donors had no recently reported acute infections or vaccinations and were HIV-negative. This TCR came from a man between 18 and 29 years old in good health. Sequences were obtained from naive CD4+ T cells sorted from blood. Noted subset: CD45RA+ positively selected. The chain recombines TRBV6-5 with TRBJ2-3, with 9 nucleotides matching TRBD1. The CDR3, as DNA: TGTGCCAGCAGCCAGGACAGGGGCCCCACAGATACGCAGTATTTT. The encoded protein is CASSQDRGPTDTQYF.